This T cell receptor (beta chain) came from a study of T-cell reconstitution after alpha-beta-depleted transplantation in children. The TCRbeta library incorporated unique molecular identifiers. MiXCR, applied by TCRdb to the PCR reads, yields one record per CDR3 protein. The sample includes roughly 500,000 distinct CDR3 sequences, around 18% of them seen just once. From germline, CDR1 is SGHRS and CDR2 YFSETQ. CDR3 length: 14 amino acids. V gave up 3 bases and J gave up 2 bases; unmatched junction bases: 2. This clonotype appeared many times. The specimen was PBMCs from the stem cell graft donor, collected from the stem cell graft. This sequence originates from a human donor who donated a stem cell graft to a child with acute lymphoblastic leukemia. The gene calls are TRBV5-1 and TRBJ1-2; 9 positions agree with TRBD1. For the CDR3, the DNA is TGCGCCAGCAGCTCGGACAGGGGAAACTATGGCTACACCTTC. This translates into CASSSDRGNYGYTF.